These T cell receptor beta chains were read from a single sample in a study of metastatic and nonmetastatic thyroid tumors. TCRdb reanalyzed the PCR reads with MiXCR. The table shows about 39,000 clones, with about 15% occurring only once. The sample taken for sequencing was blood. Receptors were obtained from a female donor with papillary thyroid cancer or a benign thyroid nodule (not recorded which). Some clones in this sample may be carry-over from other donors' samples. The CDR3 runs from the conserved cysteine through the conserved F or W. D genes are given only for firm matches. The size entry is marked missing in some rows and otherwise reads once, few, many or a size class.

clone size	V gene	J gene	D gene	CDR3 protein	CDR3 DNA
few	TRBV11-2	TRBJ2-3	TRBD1	CASSPGGTGITDTQYF	TGTGCCAGCAGCCCTGGGGGGACAGGGATTACAGATACGCAGTATTTT
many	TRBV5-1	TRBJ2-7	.	CASSLGYEQYF	TGCGCCAGCAGCTTGGGCTACGAGCAGTACTTC
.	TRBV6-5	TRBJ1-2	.	CASSYQACVYGYTF	TGTGCCAGCAGTTACCAGGCCTGTGTATATGGCTACACCTTC
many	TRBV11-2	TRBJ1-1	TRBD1	CASSPQTGRNTEAFF	TGTGCCAGCAGCCCGCAGACAGGGAGGAACACTGAAGCTTTCTTT
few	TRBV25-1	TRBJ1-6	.	CASSGPGGISPLHF	TGTGCCAGCAGTGGACCAGGTGGAATTTCACCCCTCCACTTT
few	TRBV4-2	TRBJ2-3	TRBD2	CASSQARDYTDTQYF	TGTGCCAGCAGCCAGGCCCGGGACTACACAGATACGCAGTATTTT
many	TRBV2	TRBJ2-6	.	CASRDTSGANVLTF	TGTGCCAGCAGAGACACCTCTGGGGCCAACGTCCTGACTTTC
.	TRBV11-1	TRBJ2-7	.	CASSPPRGTKGVYEQYF	TGTGCCAGCAGCCCTCCACGGGGGACGAAGGGGGTCTACGAGCAGTACTTC
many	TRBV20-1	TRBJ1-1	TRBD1	CSAWTGVNTEAFF	TGCAGTGCTTGGACAGGAGTGAACACTGAAGCTTTCTTT
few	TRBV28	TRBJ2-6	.	CASSYEGTGANVLTF	TGTGCCAGCAGTTACGAGGGAACCGGGGCCAACGTCCTGACTTTC
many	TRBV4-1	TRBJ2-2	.	CASSSLADGELFF	TGCGCCAGCAGCTCTTTAGCGGACGGGGAGCTGTTTTTT
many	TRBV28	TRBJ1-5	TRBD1	CASSWTGEYSNQPQHF	TGTGCCAGCAGTTGGACAGGGGAGTATAGCAATCAGCCCCAGCATTTT
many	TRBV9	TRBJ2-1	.	CASSVSGAPSNEQFF	TGTGCCAGCAGCGTGTCGGGAGCCCCGAGTAATGAGCAGTTCTTC
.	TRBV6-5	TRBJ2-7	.	CASSYGGYSYEQYF	TGTGCCAGCAGTTACGGTGGGTACTCCTACGAGCAGTACTTC
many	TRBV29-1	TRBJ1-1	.	CSVERDLMTEAFF	TGCAGCGTTGAGCGGGACCTTATGACTGAAGCTTTCTTT
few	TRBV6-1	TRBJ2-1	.	CASSETGVAYNEQFF	TGTGCCAGCAGTGAGACGGGGGTGGCCTACAATGAGCAGTTCTTC